The clone carrying this T cell receptor (beta chain) was seen many times. Its specificity is not known. This sample is drawn from a study of early T cells in non-severe SARS-CoV-2 infection. Across the whole study: Unsorted whole-blood RNA was sequenced in bulk, leaving chains unpaired.

Individual cDNA molecules received unique molecular identifiers. TCRdb recomputed calls from the 5' RACE reads with MiXCR, one row per CDR3 protein. The data contain 45,000 to 60,000 distinct CDR3 sequences, roughly 9% of them singletons. Findings and limits, study-wide: VDJdb matches were skewed toward anti-spike CD8 T cell responses.

Sequencing was performed on whole blood. The sequence was obtained from an adult who was a healthcare worker with PCR-confirmed SARS-CoV-2 infection or an uninfected control (not recorded which).

CDR3 amino acids: CASSTDRGVGNTIYF. The CDR3 DNA reads TGTGCCAGCAGCACGGACAGGGGAGTTGGAAACACCATATATTTT. This rearrangement joins TRBV7-6 to TRBJ1-3; 9 nucleotides agree with TRBD1. The J segment lost 3 bases and the V segment lost 5 bases, leaving 5 bases of the junction unmatched. This CDR3 region has 15 residues. Germline assignment: CDR1 SGHVS and CDR2 FNYEAQ.